This entry lists 23 T cell receptor beta chains sequenced from one sample in a study of OX40 agonist ivuxolimab in advanced cancers. TCRdb keeps only in-frame clones here, not all; method: immunoSEQ multiplex PCR. The sample includes roughly 64,000 clones, 91% of them seen just once. Here the sequenced sample was CD4+ or CD8+ T cells sorted from blood, taken in a trial of the OX40 agonist ivuxolimab. Every receptor here comes from an adult with an advanced solid tumor such as melanoma, head and neck, liver or kidney cancer.

The chain recombines TRBV5-1 with TRBJ2-5; 8 bases align to TRBD2. The trim removed 4 bases at V and 2 bases at J, leaving 16 bases unmatched. The CDR3 extends over 18 amino acids. CDR1 is SGHRS and CDR2 is YFSETQ in the germline V gene. The CDR3 spells CASSKISTGGPIQETQYF. CDR3 DNA sequence: TGCGCCAGCAGCAAAATCTCAACGGGAGGGCCCATACAAGAGACCCAGTACTTC.

The chain uses TRBV18 and TRBJ2-3, with D possibly matching TRBD2 (5 bases). The germline V gene encodes CDR1 KGHSH and CDR2 LQKENI. V lost 0 bases and J 4 bases, leaving 17 bases between the germline ends. CDR3 length equals 17 residues. CDR3 in DNA: TGTGCCAGCTCACCACCGCTGGGAGCAAATGGTCCAGATACGCAGTATTTT. Amino acid sequence: CASSPPLGANGPDTQYF.

The chain recombines TRBV6-1 with TRBJ1-2; 8 bases are a match to TRBD1. The CDR3 length is 13 residues. Trimming cost V 10 bases and J 4 bases; bases outside gene matches: 8. From germline, CDR1 is MNHNS and CDR2 SASEGT. The chain's CDR3 is CATSGQGLYGYTF. The CDR3, as DNA: TGTGCCACCTCCGGACAGGGCCTCTATGGCTACACCTTC.

The V gene is TRBV10-2, the J gene TRBJ2-1; 14 nucleotides line up with TRBD2. V lost 6 bases, J lost 6 bases, and 4 bases stayed unmatched. The CDR3 extends over 15 amino acids. Per germline, CDR1 WSHSY and CDR2 SAAADI. CDR3: CASSSGTSGSNEQFF. The CDR3 region has the DNA TGCGCCAGCAGCTCCGGGACTAGCGGGAGCAATGAGCAGTTCTTC.

The chain recombines TRBV16 with TRBJ2-7, with 9 nucleotides matching TRBD1. The CDR3 has 16 amino acids. Germline V gene lookup returns CDR1 KGHSY and CDR2 FQNENV. Losses at the gene ends were 2 bases for V and 0 bases for J; bases not matched to a gene: 5. The CDR3 DNA reads TGTGCCAGCAGCCAACCATCGACAGGGGGCTCCTACGAGCAGTACTTC. It is translated as CASSQPSTGGSYEQYF. The whole variable domain, filled in from reference TRBV16 and TRBJ2-7, reads GEEVAQTPKHLVRGEGQKAKLYCAPIKGHSYVFWYQQVLKNEFKFLISFQNENVFDETGMPKERFSAKCLPNSPCSLEIQATKLEDSAVYFCASSQPSTGGSYEQYFGPGTRLTVT.

The chain couples TRBV9 to TRBJ2-1, with TRBD2 matching 10 bases. Germline CDR1 and CDR2: SGDLS and YYNGEE. V lost 6 bases, J lost 0 bases, and 3 bases stayed unmatched. This CDR3 is 15 amino acids long. The CDR3 sequence: CASNPSGSSYNEQFF. CDR3 in DNA: TGTGCCAGCAACCCTAGCGGGAGCTCCTACAATGAGCAGTTCTTC. Filled out from reference TRBV9 and TRBJ2-1, the complete variable domain reads DSGVTQTPKHLITATGQRVTLRCSPRSGDLSVYWYQQSLDQGLQFLIQYYNGEERAKGNILERFSAQQFPDLHSELNLSSLELGDSALYFCASNPSGSSYNEQFFGPGTRLTVL.

The CDR3 nucleotides read TGTGCCAGCTCACCACCCGGGACAGGGGACGAGCAGTACTTC. Its translation: CASSPPGTGDEQYF. The chain recombines TRBV18 with TRBJ2-7; 10 bases map to TRBD1. This CDR3 region has 14 residues. Germline CDR1 KGHSH, CDR2 LQKENI. After removal of 0 bases from V and 5 bases from J, the junction contained 1 base not matched to a gene.

This sequence joins TRBV15 and TRBJ2-4; D gene uncertain. CDR3 size: 15 residues. Trimming pared 5 bases from V and 9 bases from J, leaving 20 bases between. Germline CDR1 and CDR2: LNHNV and YYDKDF (reference sequence). CDR3 DNA sequence: TGTGCCACCAGCCCCCCCCCAGCGCCGCGAACCATTCAGTACTTC. This sequence encodes CATSPPPAPRTIQYF.

This clone showed up just a few times. The chain is built from TRBV7-2 and TRBJ2-7; TRBD2 is a possible D gene (5 bases). Trimming cost V 5 bases and J 4 bases, with 12 bases left between them. This CDR3 comprises 13 residues. In germline, CDR1 is SGHTA, CDR2 FQGNSA. In DNA, the CDR3 is TGTGCCAGCAGCCCCACCGGGGAATACGAGCAGTACTTC. Its translation is CASSPTGEYEQYF.

The chain employs TRBV6-1 and TRBJ2-5; tentatively, D is TRBD2 (5 bases). CDR3 length equals 13 residues. V shed 6 bases and J shed 5 bases, with 13 bases lying between them. The V gene's germline CDR1 is MNHNS and CDR2 SASEGT. The CDR3 protein is CASRRWSGETQYF. The CDR3, as DNA: TGTGCCAGCAGGAGGTGGTCGGGGGAGACCCAGTACTTC.

The rearrangement links TRBV7-9 to TRBJ1-4, with D tentatively TRBD1 (5 bases). V dropped 3 bases and J dropped 5 bases, with 10 bases sitting between them. The CDR3 runs 14 residues. Looked up from germline, CDR1 is SEHNR and CDR2 is FQNEAQ (reference sequence). In DNA form, the CDR3 reads TGTGCCAGCAGCTTCGGGGGGTCGAATGAAAAACTGTTTTTT. Amino acid sequence: CASSFGGSNEKLFF.

This clone was recorded only once. The rearrangement links TRBV7-2 to TRBJ2-2; TRBD1 might be the D (6 bases). Germline-derived CDR1 and CDR2 are SGHTA and FQGNSA. The V and J ends lost 2 bases and 5 bases respectively, with 12 bases between them. There are 15 residues in the CDR3. The CDR3 spells CASSLWGRFTGELFF. CDR3 DNA sequence: TGTGCCAGCAGCTTATGGGGGCGGTTTACCGGGGAGCTGTTTTTT.

The rearrangement uses TRBV11-3 and TRBJ1-5, with D hard to call. V was clipped by 4 bases and J by 7 bases, with 23 bases between them. CDR1 SGHNT and CDR2 YENEEA come from the germline V gene. The CDR3 is 17 amino acids. The CDR3 loop reads CASSSRKSYPLQQPQHF. The CDR3 DNA follows: TGTGCCAGCAGCTCTCGGAAATCCTACCCTTTGCAACAGCCCCAGCATTTT.

This chain links TRBV18 with TRBJ1-2, with D perhaps matching TRBD1 (5 bases). Looked up from germline, CDR1 is KGHSH and CDR2 is LQKENI. The CDR3 totals 13 residues. The germline V and J ends were trimmed by 3 bases and 6 bases, with 11 bases remaining between them. DNA of the CDR3: TGTGCCAGCTCACCGGCAGGGCAGGATGGCTACACCTTC. This codes for CASSPAGQDGYTF. The complete variable domain, with remaining parts taken from reference TRBV18 and TRBJ1-2, reads NAGVMQNPRHLVRRRGQEARLRCSPMKGHSHVYWYRQLPEEGLKFMVYLQKENIIDESGMPKERFSAEFPKEGPSILRIQQVVRGDSAAYFCASSPAGQDGYTFGSGTRLTVV.

The CDR3 sequence is CTSSHRDRECGGYTF. The CDR3 nucleotides read TGCACCAGCAGCCACCGGGACAGGGAGTGCGGTGGCTACACCTTC. The chain joins TRBV1 to TRBJ1-2; TRBD1, the D gene given by the table, was not confirmed from the DNA. TRBV1 corresponds to a pseudogene. The CDR3 sequence is 15 residues long.

The V gene is TRBV6-5, the J gene TRBJ1-1; the match to TRBD1 covers 8 bases. Germline CDR1 reads MNHEY; CDR2 reads SVGAGI. V trimming: 7 bases; J trimming: 2 bases; junction bases outside the gene matches: 6. The CDR3 runs 14 residues. The CDR3 DNA follows: TGTGCCAGCAAGACGGACAGGGTAAACACTGAAGCTTTCTTT. Translating it yields CASKTDRVNTEAFF.

The chain uses TRBV5-4 and TRBJ2-2; a weak D match, TRBD1 (6 bases). The CDR3 has 15 residues. The germline V gene has CDR1 SGHNT and CDR2 YYREEE (reference sequence). V dropped 4 bases and J dropped 0 bases, with 10 bases sitting between them. CDR3 loop: CASSHNRANTGELFF. The CDR3 nucleotides read TGTGCCAGCAGCCATAACAGGGCGAACACCGGGGAGCTGTTTTTT.

This CDR3 is CASRAMGGLAIHEQFF. In nucleotides, the CDR3 is TGTGCCAGCAGAGCAATGGGGGGACTAGCAATACATGAGCAGTTCTTC. The chain uses TRBV25-1 and TRBJ2-1, with 9 bases aligning to TRBD2. CDR3 length: 16 residues. The germline V gene has CDR1 MGHDK and CDR2 SYGVNS. Trimming at V came to 6 bases and at J to 8 bases, leaving 14 bases not matched to a gene.

The chain combines TRBV19 with TRBJ1-2; D unresolved. V dropped 7 bases and J dropped 6 bases, with 15 bases sitting between them. This CDR3 region has 13 residues. Germline CDR1 and CDR2: LNHDA and SQIVND (reference sequence). DNA of the CDR3: TGTGCCAGTATCCCCGGCGGTGCGGATGGCTACACCTTC. This translates into CASIPGGADGYTF.

The V call is TRBV10-3, the J call TRBJ2-1; D ambiguous. The CDR3 sequence is 14 residues long. Germline-derived CDR1 and CDR2 are ENHRY and SYGVKD. The germline V and J ends were trimmed by 0 bases and 4 bases, with 7 bases remaining between them. CDR3 nucleotide sequence: TGTGCCATCAGTGAGTCGGGCCTTTACAATGAGCAGTTCTTC. This sequence encodes CAISESGLYNEQFF.

The rearrangement joins TRBV19 to TRBJ2-6, with TRBD1 identical over 7 bases. The V and J ends lost 6 bases and 1 base, in that order; junction bases with no gene match: 9. CDR3 length: 17 residues. Germline V CDR1 and CDR2: LNHDA, SQIVND (reference sequence). CDR3 residues: CASSYGQAKSGANVLTF. DNA of the CDR3: TGTGCCAGTAGCTATGGACAGGCGAAATCTGGGGCCAACGTCCTGACTTTC.

V is TRBV5-1 and J is TRBJ2-1, with D perhaps given as TRBD1 or TRBD2 (6 bases each). The CDR3 sequence is 14 residues long. The V end was cut by 7 bases, the J end by 7 bases, with 18 bases between. Germline loops: CDR1 SGHRS, CDR2 YFSETQ. The CDR3 is CASSTGQRANEQFF. The CDR3 nucleotides are TGCGCCAGCTCGACAGGCCAGCGGGCTAATGAGCAGTTCTTC.

The chain combines TRBV11-3 with TRBJ2-1; TRBD2 matches at 8 bases. The germline V gene encodes CDR1 SGHNT and CDR2 YENEEA. The CDR3 spans 15 residues. The V segment lost 0 bases and the J segment 9 bases; nucleotides outside the gene matches: 7. This CDR3 reads CASSLEDGRAGEQFF. In DNA, the CDR3 is TGTGCCAGCAGCTTAGAGGACGGGAGGGCGGGTGAGCAGTTCTTC.